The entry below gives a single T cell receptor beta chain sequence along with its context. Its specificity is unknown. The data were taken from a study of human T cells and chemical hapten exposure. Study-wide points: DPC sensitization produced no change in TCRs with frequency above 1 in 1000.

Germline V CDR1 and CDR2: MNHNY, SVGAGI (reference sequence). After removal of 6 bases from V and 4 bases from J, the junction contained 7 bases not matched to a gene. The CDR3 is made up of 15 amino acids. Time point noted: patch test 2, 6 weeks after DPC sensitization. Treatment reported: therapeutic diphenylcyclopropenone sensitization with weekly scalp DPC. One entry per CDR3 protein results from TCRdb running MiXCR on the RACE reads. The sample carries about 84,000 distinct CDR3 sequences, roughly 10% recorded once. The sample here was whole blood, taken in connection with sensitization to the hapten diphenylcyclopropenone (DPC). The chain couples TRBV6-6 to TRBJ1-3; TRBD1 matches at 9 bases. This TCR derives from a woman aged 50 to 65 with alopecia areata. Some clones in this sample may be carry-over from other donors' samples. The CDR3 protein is CASRQDRGAGNTIYF. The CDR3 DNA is TGTGCCAGCAGACAAGACAGGGGGGCCGGAAACACCATATATTTT.